Many counts were recorded for the clone carrying this T cell receptor (beta chain). As yet, its antigen is unknown. The CDR3 runs 16 residues. Germline V gene sequence: CDR1 LGHNA, CDR2 YNFKEQ. V dropped 4 bases and J dropped 0; count of bases not matched to a gene: 4. This specimen comes from a study of T-cell reconstitution after alpha-beta-depleted transplantation in children. Regarding the study as a whole: The authors attributed T-cell counts and diversity one year after transplant mostly to newly produced T cells. Several hundred expanded graft clones reportedly were the source of alpha-beta T cells about two months after transplant.

Researchers prepared the TCRbeta library using unique molecular identifiers, the study reports. TCRdb re-analysed the PCR reads in MiXCR, keeping a single row per CDR3 protein. In the table there are hundreds of thousands of distinct CDR3 sequences, around 14% of which are singletons. The source was PBMCs, collected before TCRalphabeta/CD19-depleted stem cell transplant. The receptor's source is a girl aged 2 to 10 with congenital amegakaryocytic thrombocytopenia, due to receive a stem cell transplant. The V call is TRBV4-2, the J call TRBJ2-2; 8 nucleotides agree with TRBD1. The CDR3, as DNA: TGTGCCAGCAGCCCTGGGGACAGGTCGAACACCGGGGAGCTGTTTTTT. Residues: CASSPGDRSNTGELFF.